One TCR beta chain is described in this entry. This CDR3 has 13 amino acids. V was trimmed by 4 bases and J by 1 base, leaving 7 bases between them. Germline V gene sequence: CDR1 MNHEY, CDR2 SVGEGT. The entry originates in a study of blood T cell repertoires in COVID-19. Profiling relied on immunoSEQ multiplex PCR, and the TCRdb table lists in-frame clones only, not all of them. In the table there are about 340,000 clones, under 95% of which are singletons. The V call is TRBV6-2 or TRBV6-3, the J call TRBJ1-1; D may be TRBD1 (6 bases). This clonotype was sampled from a woman under 30 who had recovered from COVID-19. Specimen: peripheral blood. The CDR3 protein is CASSWGPNTEAFF. CDR3 bases: TGTGCCAGCAGTTGGGGGCCGAACACTGAAGCTTTCTTT.